This TCR beta chain was sequenced for a study of shared clonotypes between healthy human individuals. At the level of the study: Per donor, CD8 memory used one plate, CD8 naive used two, CD4 memory used three and CD4 naive used three.

Trimming took off 6 bases at V and 7 bases at J, with 16 bases between the two ends. The CDR3 is 12 amino acids. From germline, CDR1 is SQVTM and CDR2 ANQGSEA. Per the authors' pipeline: Quality scores were absent from the junction-only immunoSEQ sequences, so filtering differed. TCRdb's table, derived via immunoSEQ multiplex PCR, lists solely in-frame clones and lacks some. V and J calls plus clone size are reproduced from that table; the DNA served to infer D and trimming. This table has about 2.2 million clones, roughly 91% appearing once. The naive CD8 fraction comprised CD45RO-negative cells positively selected for CCR7 and excluded terminally differentiated effector memory CD45RA+ cells.

Sequenced: naive CD8+ T cells from PBMCs. The sequence derives from a man aged 18 to 35 in good health. Some clones in this sample may be carry-over from other donors' samples. The J gene is TRBJ2-7, the V gene TRBV29-1; no clear D. The chain's CDR3 is CSVVTLLREQYF. The CDR3, as DNA: TGCAGCGTCGTGACACTACTACGAGAGCAGTACTTC.